What follows are 26 T cell receptor beta chains derived from one specimen sequenced in a study of blood T cell repertoires in COVID-19. Some clones are missing from TCRdb's copy, which holds only in-frame ones; the method was immunoSEQ multiplex PCR. The sample comprises under 130,000 clones, 65% to 80% of which are singletons, and roughly 21% rests with the top ten. Source material: peripheral blood. The receptors were gathered from a woman in her seventies with acute or convalescent COVID-19.

This chain uses TRBV27 with TRBJ2-2; D is perhaps TRBD2 (6 bases). Germline V gene data show CDR1 as MNHEY and CDR2 as SMNVEV (reference sequence). The CDR3 covers 14 residues. Trimming took off 1 base at V and 4 bases at J, with 7 bases between the two ends. CDR3 region: CASSLYGGTGELFF. CDR3 bases: TGTGCCAGCAGTTTATACGGGGGCACCGGGGAGCTGTTTTTT.

The genes are TRBV29-1 and TRBJ2-1, with 11 positions matching TRBD2. Germline trimming cut 1 base from V and 4 bases from J; bases unmatched to any gene: 9. Germline CDR1 is SQVTM and CDR2 is ANQGSEA. The CDR3 loop spans 17 amino acids. CDR3 residues: CSVEGLAGTETYNEQFF. As DNA, the CDR3 is TGCAGCGTTGAAGGACTAGCGGGGACGGAGACTTACAATGAGCAGTTCTTC.

The J gene is TRBJ2-5, the V gene TRBV2; 7 positions agree with TRBD2. Germline V gene lookup returns CDR1 SNHLY and CDR2 FYNNEI. J lost 1 base, V lost 6 bases, and 11 bases had no gene match. The CDR3 length is 16 residues. CDR3 DNA sequence: TGTGCCAGCAGCGAGCAGGGACTACGCGTCCAAGAGACCCAGTACTTC. Its protein product is CASSEQGLRVQETQYF.

V usage is TRBV28 and J usage is TRBJ1-5, with D tentatively TRBD1 (6 bases). The germline V gene has CDR1 MDHEN and CDR2 SYDVKM. Between the trimmed V and J ends, which lost 5 bases and 15 bases, there was a span of 17 bases. CDR3 length: 12 residues. CDR3 in amino acids: CASSPHRGKGHF. The CDR3 coding sequence is TGTGCCAGCAGTCCCCATAGGGGGAAGGGGCATTTT. The complete variable domain, with remaining parts taken from reference TRBV28 and TRBJ1-5, reads DVKVTQSSRYLVKRTGEKVFLECVQDMDHENMFWYRQDPGLGLRLIYFSYDVKMKEKGDIPEGYSVSREKKERFSLILESASTNQTSMYLCASSPHRGKGHFGDGTRLSIL.

The chain has TRBV6-2 or TRBV6-3 and TRBJ2-6; 9 bases line up with TRBD1. This CDR3 region has 18 residues. CDR1 is MNHEY and CDR2 is SVGEGT in the germline V gene. V dropped 2 bases and J dropped 0; count of bases not matched to a gene: 5. The CDR3 bases are TGTGCCAGCAGTTACCTTCGGGGACAGGGCTCTGGGGCCAACGTCCTGACTTTC. Residues: CASSYLRGQGSGANVLTF.

The table lists this clone with a count of one. The J gene is TRBJ1-5, the V gene TRBV2, with D perhaps matching TRBD1 (6 bases). The V end lost 5 bases, the J end lost 12 bases, and 17 bases lay between the germline ends. There are 13 residues in the CDR3. The germline V gene encodes CDR1 SNHLY and CDR2 FYNNEI. CDR3 coding DNA: TGTGCCAGCAGTAGATTAATAGGGGACAACCAGCATTTT. It is translated as CASSRLIGDNQHF.

This clone was seen just once. The chain uses TRBV6-1 and TRBJ1-1, with TRBD1 identical over 9 bases. Germline-derived CDR1 and CDR2 are MNHNS and SASEGT. This CDR3 has 18 amino acids. Unmatched junction bases numbered 11, after V lost 2 bases and J lost 1 base. The CDR3 loop reads CASSEPGQGSFGNTEAFF. The CDR3 DNA sequence: TGTGCCAGCAGTGAACCGGGACAGGGCTCCTTCGGGAACACTGAAGCTTTCTTT.

V usage is TRBV27 and J usage is TRBJ2-2; the match to TRBD2 covers 10 bases. CDR3 length equals 16 residues. With V trimmed by 3 bases and J by 11 bases, 12 bases remained unmatched. The germline V gene has CDR1 MNHEY and CDR2 SMNVEV (reference sequence). CDR3 DNA sequence: TGTGCCAGCAGTTTTCTAGCGGGGGCCTCGGCTGGAGAGCTGTTTTTT. Translation: CASSFLAGASAGELFF.

The chain has TRBV30 and TRBJ1-3; 9 positions agree with TRBD1. The CDR3 covers 13 residues. CDR1 is GTSNPN, CDR2 SVGIG, per germline (reference sequence). J gave up 3 bases and V 7 bases, and 4 bases lay outside the gene matches. The DNA of the CDR3 is TGTGCCTCCGGGACAGGGAATGGAAACACCATATATTTT. Amino acids: CASGTGNGNTIYF. Complete variable domain (other parts from reference TRBV30 and TRBJ1-3): SQTIHQWPATLVQPVGSPLSLECTVEGTSNPNLYWYRQAAGRGLQLLFYSVGIGQISSEVPQNLSASRPQDRQFILSSKKLLLSDSGFYLCASGTGNGNTIYFGEGSWLTVV.

V and J are TRBV5-1 and TRBJ2-7; 10 bases map to TRBD1. V dropped 0 bases and J dropped 5; count of bases not matched to a gene: 5. Germline V gene data show CDR1 as SGHRS and CDR2 as YFSETQ. The CDR3 is 15 residues long. The chain's CDR3 is CASSLGGQGLHEQYF. CDR3 nucleotide sequence: TGCGCCAGCAGCTTGGGGGGACAGGGGTTACACGAGCAGTACTTC.

The genes are TRBV2 and TRBJ2-2; the D gene is possibly TRBD1 (5 bases). The CDR3 consists of 15 residues. Germline lookup yields CDR1 SNHLY and CDR2 FYNNEI. V lost 2 bases to trimming and J lost 4 bases, with 11 bases between them. The CDR3 coding sequence is TGTGCCAGCAGTGAAAATCGACAGATCACCGGGGAGCTGTTTTTT. Its translation: CASSENRQITGELFF.

The chain couples TRBV20-1 to TRBJ1-5; 7 bases match TRBD1. This CDR3 is 16 amino acids long. V shed 3 bases and J 0 bases; nucleotides not matched to a gene: 8. Germline CDR1 and CDR2: DFQATT and SNEGSKA (reference sequence). The CDR3 spells CSASSGTAYSNQPQHF. The DNA of the CDR3 is TGCAGTGCTAGTTCCGGGACAGCTTATAGCAATCAGCCCCAGCATTTT.

The chain combines TRBV6-1 with TRBJ2-3, with a weak D call TRBD1 (6 bases). The CDR3 is made up of 16 amino acids. Between the trimmed V and J ends, which lost 2 bases and 0 bases, there was a span of 12 bases. CDR1 is MNHNS, CDR2 SASEGT, per germline. The CDR3 coding sequence is TGTGCCAGCAGTGAATTTGGGGGCTCTAGCACAGATACGCAGTATTTT. It is translated as CASSEFGGSSTDTQYF.

CDR3 sequence (DNA): TGTGCCAGCAGCACCGGGACAGGGGGCAACTATGGCTACACCTTC. This codes for CASSTGTGGNYGYTF. The chain is built from TRBV5-6 and TRBJ1-2; 12 bases line up with TRBD1. The V gene's germline CDR1 is SGHDT and CDR2 YYEEEE. The ends lost 4 bases at V and 2 bases at J; junction bases unmatched: 3. The CDR3 is 15 residues long.

The genes are TRBV30 and TRBJ1-4; tentatively, D is TRBD1 (6 bases). V was shortened by 2 bases and J by 11 bases, with 12 bases between the two germline ends. This CDR3 region has 12 residues. Germline loops: CDR1 GTSNPN, CDR2 SVGIG (reference sequence). This CDR3 reads CAWSTSQGKLFF. CDR3 nucleotide sequence: TGTGCCTGGAGTACTTCCCAGGGGAAACTGTTTTTT.

The chain uses TRBV5-1 and TRBJ1-1; 7 nucleotides line up with TRBD1. This CDR3 has 14 residues. V trimming: 4 bases; J trimming: 1 base; junction bases outside the gene matches: 4. Germline loops: CDR1 SGHRS, CDR2 YFSETQ. CDR3 loop: CASSVTGTNTEAFF. In DNA form, the CDR3 reads TGCGCCAGCAGCGTGACAGGGACGAACACTGAAGCTTTCTTT. Full variable domain (remainder filled in from reference TRBV5-1 and TRBJ1-1): KAGVTQTPRYLIKTRGQQVTLSCSPISGHRSVSWYQQTPGQGLQFLFEYFSETQRNKGNFPGRFSGRQFSNSRSEMNVSTLELGDSALYLCASSVTGTNTEAFFGQGTRLTVV.

The chain recombines TRBV24-1 with TRBJ2-3; D is undetermined. Between the trimmed V and J ends, which lost 0 bases and 2 bases, there was a span of 8 bases. CDR3 length: 15 amino acids. The V gene's germline CDR1 is KGHDR and CDR2 SFDVKD. The CDR3: CATSDLAQFTDTQYF. CDR3 sequence (DNA): TGTGCCACCAGTGATTTGGCCCAGTTCACAGATACGCAGTATTTT.

The V call is TRBV29-1, the J call TRBJ1-1, with TRBD1 matching over 8 bases. Germline loops: CDR1 SQVTM, CDR2 ANQGSEA. This CDR3 is built from 13 residues. V lost 1 base and J lost 5; bases outside the gene matches: 3. The DNA of the CDR3 is TGCAGCGTTGAAGGGCAGGGGGCAACTGAAGCTTTCTTT. Protein sequence: CSVEGQGATEAFF.

The chain employs TRBV18 and TRBJ2-1, with a weak D call TRBD2 (6 bases). The V gene's germline CDR1 is KGHSH and CDR2 LQKENI. The CDR3 contains 16 residues. V lost 4 bases and J lost 4, with 17 bases in between. The chain's CDR3 is CASSLLRGTEYNEQFF. For the CDR3, the DNA is TGTGCCAGCTCACTCCTCCGGGGGACGGAGTACAATGAGCAGTTCTTC.

This chain joins TRBV9 and TRBJ1-1, with D unclear. CDR1 is SGDLS and CDR2 is YYNGEE in the germline V gene. The CDR3 consists of 13 residues. Trimming pared 0 bases from V and 1 base from J, leaving 4 bases between. Here the CDR3 DNA reads TGTGCCAGCAGCGTAGCAGAGAACACTGAAGCTTTCTTT. Its translation is CASSVAENTEAFF.

CDR3 region: CASSYRQAWGTEAFF. In nucleotides, the CDR3 is TGTGCCAGCAGCTATCGACAGGCCTGGGGGACTGAAGCTTTCTTT. This sequence joins TRBV6-5 and TRBJ1-1; tentative D call: TRBD1 (6 bases). Germline V gene lookup returns CDR1 MNHEY and CDR2 SVGAGI. V lost 6 bases and J 5 bases, leaving 19 bases between the germline ends. The length of the CDR3 is 15 residues.

The gene calls are TRBV6-4 and TRBJ2-1, with D perhaps TRBD1 (5 bases). The CDR3 has 15 residues. From germline, CDR1 is MRHNA and CDR2 SNTAGT. V was trimmed by 6 bases and J by 0 bases, leaving 12 bases between them. CDR3 nucleotide sequence: TGTGCCAGCAGCAAGGACACCCGCTCCTACAATGAGCAGTTCTTC. The encoded protein is CASSKDTRSYNEQFF.

The chain couples TRBV10-3 to TRBJ2-5, with TRBD1 identical over 8 bases. CDR3 length equals 11 residues. CDR1 is ENHRY and CDR2 is SYGVKD in the germline V gene. The ends lost 8 bases at V and 4 bases at J; junction bases unmatched: 0. The DNA for the CDR3 is TGTGCCATCGGGACAGGAGAGACCCAGTACTTC. Protein: CAIGTGETQYF.

The rearrangement links TRBV19 to TRBJ2-3, with TRBD2 matching 9 bases. Germline trimming cut 4 bases from V and 2 bases from J; bases unmatched to any gene: 4. Germline CDR1 is LNHDA and CDR2 is SQIVND (reference sequence). CDR3 length: 15 residues. CDR3 region: CASSNLAGYTDTQYF. For the CDR3, the DNA is TGTGCCAGTAGTAACCTAGCGGGGTACACAGATACGCAGTATTTT.

The chain uses TRBV3-1 (or the pseudogene TRBV3-2) and TRBJ1-2; D may be TRBD1 (6 bases). This CDR3 is built from 15 residues. Trimming left V 0 bases short and J 6 bases short, with 14 bases between. Germline-derived CDR1 and CDR2 are LGHDT and YNNKEL (reference sequence). The CDR3 DNA is TGTGCCAGCAGCCAAGATCCAGGGGCTTACGATGGCTACACCTTC. Translating gives CASSQDPGAYDGYTF.

The rearrangement links TRBV20-1 to TRBJ2-5; D is perhaps TRBD1 (6 bases). The CDR3 runs to 11 residues. In germline, CDR1 is DFQATT, CDR2 SNEGSKA (reference sequence). V lost 5 bases to trimming and J lost 5 bases, with 9 bases between them. The DNA for the CDR3 is TGCAGTGCTGCCAGGGGCGAGACCCAGTACTTC. Amino acid sequence: CSAARGETQYF.